What follows is one TCR beta chain and its context. Its target is not known. These data originate in a study of graft-versus-host responses after intestinal transplantation. The CDR3 extends over 15 amino acids. V dropped 6 bases and J dropped 2; count of bases not matched to a gene: 7. Germline CDR1 is LNHDA and CDR2 is SQIVND (reference sequence). Generated by immunoSEQ multiplex PCR, the TCRdb table keeps only in-frame clones and is missing some. Of fewer than 130,000 clones listed, roughly 93% were seen once; the top ten hold about 0.51%. Findings and caveats of the study: Analysis identified GvH clones in recipient marrow, with some appearing first in ileum or blood.

This clonotype was sampled from a human donor who received an intestinal transplant. Sequences were derived from unstimulated CD8+ T cells sorted from spleen or lymph node cells, sampled before intestinal transplant. This chain connects TRBV19 to TRBJ2-7; TRBD1 matches 10 bases. The CDR3 DNA reads as TGTGCCAGTAGCCCGGGACAGGGGACCACCTACGAGCAGTACTTC. Its translation is CASSPGQGTTYEQYF.